The 16 T cell receptor beta chains below come from one sample, sequenced in a study of blood T cell repertoires in COVID-19. TCRdb's table, derived via immunoSEQ multiplex PCR, lists solely in-frame clones and lacks some. Of hundreds of thousands of clones in the sample, roughly 76% were seen once. Sequenced input: peripheral blood. These receptors originate from an elderly woman with COVID-19, enrolled during active disease.

This sequence joins TRBV14 and TRBJ2-1; 14 bases map to TRBD2. V dropped 2 bases and J dropped 8; count of bases not matched to a gene: 14. This CDR3 is 19 amino acids long. Looked up from germline, CDR1 is SGHDN and CDR2 is FVKESK. CDR3 loop: CASSQFPPGLAGVRDEQFF. CDR3 coding DNA: TGTGCCAGCAGCCAATTTCCTCCGGGACTAGCGGGAGTTCGGGATGAGCAGTTCTTC.

The sample holds a few counts of this clone. The CDR3 DNA reads as TGTGCCAGCAGCTTAAGGGGTAAGAGCTCCTATAATTCACCCCTCCACTTT. Translation gives CASSLRGKSSYNSPLHF. The rearrangement joins TRBV13 to TRBJ1-6; D perhaps matches TRBD1 (5 bases). The V end lost 2 bases, the J end lost 0 bases, and 11 bases lay between the germline ends. This CDR3 has 17 amino acids. Germline CDR1 is PRHDT and CDR2 is FYEKMQ (reference sequence).

The count of this clone is one. V is TRBV5-4 and J is TRBJ2-7; 10 nucleotides align to TRBD2. V shed 4 bases and J 5 bases; nucleotides not matched to a gene: 6. The CDR3 contains 14 residues. Germline V gene sequence: CDR1 SGHNT, CDR2 YYREEE (reference sequence). CDR3 sequence (DNA): TGTGCCAGCAGCACCCTAGCGGGAGTTAACGAGCAGTACTTC. It is translated as CASSTLAGVNEQYF.

The J gene is TRBJ1-5, the V gene TRBV19; D is unclear. V was trimmed by 1 base and J by 2 bases, leaving 12 bases between them. Per germline, CDR1 LNHDA and CDR2 SQIVND (reference sequence). This CDR3 is built from 16 residues. In nucleotides, the CDR3 is TGTGCCAGTAGTATAGGGTGGGGAGCGGGCAATCAGCCCCAGCATTTT. Its translation: CASSIGWGAGNQPQHF.

The chain carries TRBV30 and TRBJ1-1, with a possible D match to TRBD1 (6 bases). The ends were cut back, 4 bases at V and 4 bases at J, with 19 bases in the middle. Germline loops: CDR1 GTSNPN, CDR2 SVGIG (reference sequence). The CDR3 is 15 residues long. In nucleotides, the CDR3 is TGTGCCTGGAAATATCAGGGGAATTTGGGCACTGAAGCTTTCTTT. This encodes CAWKYQGNLGTEAFF.

The V call is TRBV19, the J call TRBJ2-2; no clear D gene. Germline CDR1 reads LNHDA; CDR2 reads SQIVND (reference sequence). The CDR3 runs 15 residues. V was pared by 3 bases and J by 5 bases, with 13 bases between. DNA of the CDR3: TGTGCCAGTAGTATCGTCGGTCTTTTAACCGGGGAGCTGTTTTTT. It codes for CASSIVGLLTGELFF.

This sequence joins TRBV5-1 and TRBJ1-1, with a possible D match to TRBD1 (6 bases). The CDR3 length is 13 residues. Germline loops: CDR1 SGHRS, CDR2 YFSETQ. With 6 bases removed from V and 1 base from J, the gap between germline ends came to 10 bases. CDR3 loop: CASTLGGNTEAFF. In DNA form, the CDR3 reads TGCGCCAGCACTCTAGGGGGGAACACTGAAGCTTTCTTT. Variable domain in full (rest from reference TRBV5-1 and TRBJ1-1): KAGVTQTPRYLIKTRGQQVTLSCSPISGHRSVSWYQQTPGQGLQFLFEYFSETQRNKGNFPGRFSGRQFSNSRSEMNVSTLELGDSALYLCASTLGGNTEAFFGQGTRLTVV.

Worth noting for this clone: Other nucleotide sequences from this sample produce the same CDR3. This rearrangement joins TRBV3-1 (or the pseudogene TRBV3-2) to TRBJ1-6; D not certain. The germline V gene encodes CDR1 LGHDT and CDR2 YNNKEL (reference sequence). There are 12 residues in the CDR3. The V end was cut by 3 bases, the J end by 10 bases, with 7 bases between. Written as DNA, the CDR3 is TGTGCCAGCAGCCAGGTTGGCTCACCCCTCCACTTT. Its translation: CASSQVGSPLHF.

The rearrangement joins TRBV7-3 to TRBJ2-3; 8 positions match TRBD2. V was clipped by 5 bases and J by 4 bases; unmatched bases: 2. The CDR3 runs to 13 residues. CDR1 and CDR2 from the germline V gene are SGHTA and FQGTGA. The CDR3 loop is CASSPGGADTQYF. In DNA form, the CDR3 reads TGTGCCAGCAGCCCGGGAGGGGCAGATACGCAGTATTTT.

This clone came up once. The gene calls are TRBV19 and TRBJ1-6, with D possibly TRBD1 on 6 matching bases. The length of the CDR3 is 16 residues. The V gene's germline CDR1 is LNHDA and CDR2 SQIVND (reference sequence). V lost 6 bases and J 5 bases, leaving 17 bases between the germline ends. CDR3 bases: TGTGCCAGTAGGATCGCCGGGACAATGGATAATTCACCCCTCCACTTT. It is translated as CASRIAGTMDNSPLHF.

The chain uses TRBV5-6 and TRBJ2-2; no firm D call. Trimming stripped 2 bases from V and 4 bases from J, with 15 bases between. This CDR3 has 16 residues. Germline CDR1 and CDR2: SGHDT and YYEEEE. The CDR3 DNA sequence: TGTGCCAGCAGCTTTAATTTCGGAACGGGCACCGGGGAGCTGTTTTTT. Protein: CASSFNFGTGTGELFF. The full variable domain, in which reference TRBV5-6 and TRBJ2-2 provide the parts outside the CDR3, is DAGVTQSPTHLIKTRGQQVTLRCSPKSGHDTVSWYQQALGQGPQFIFQYYEEEERQRGNFPDRFSGHQFPNYSSELNVNALLLGDSALYLCASSFNFGTGTGELFFGEGSRLTVL.

The chain couples TRBV6-5 to TRBJ1-4; TRBD1 is a possible D gene (5 bases). The CDR3 runs to 14 residues. Trimming cost V 7 bases and J 8 bases, with 17 bases left between them. CDR1 MNHEY and CDR2 SVGAGI come from the germline V gene. CDR3 DNA: TGTGCCAGCACTAACGGGGGGGTTTTGGAAAAACTGTTTTTT. Amino acids: CASTNGGVLEKLFF.

This clone showed up just a few times. This rearrangement joins TRBV7-2 to TRBJ1-1; 10 bases are shared with TRBD1. V shed 4 bases and J 5 bases; nucleotides not matched to a gene: 4. Germline CDR1 SGHTA, CDR2 FQGNSA. The CDR3 consists of 14 residues. CDR3 bases: TGTGCCAGCAGCTCCGACAGGGGGCAAACTGAAGCTTTCTTT. The encoded protein is CASSSDRGQTEAFF.

This sequence joins TRBV6-4 and TRBJ2-5; TRBD1 agrees at 10 bases. The CDR3 spans 13 residues. J lost 4 bases, V lost 5 bases, and 1 base had no gene match. Germline lookup yields CDR1 MRHNA and CDR2 SNTAGT. CDR3 region: CASSRDRGETQYF. The CDR3 DNA sequence: TGTGCCAGCAGTCGGGACAGGGGAGAGACCCAGTACTTC.

The rearrangement joins TRBV10-1 to TRBJ2-3; perhaps TRBD2 as D (6 bases). Germline lookup yields CDR1 WNHNN and CDR2 SYGVQD (reference sequence). The CDR3 runs to 15 residues. Trimming cost V 4 bases and J 1 base, with 12 bases left between them. This chain's CDR3 is CASSARGGGTDTQYF. The CDR3 DNA sequence: TGCGCCAGCAGTGCCCGGGGCGGGGGCACAGATACGCAGTATTTT.

Worth noting for this clone: This same CDR3 is encoded by further DNA sequences in the sample. The chain is built from TRBV18 and TRBJ1-5; no clear D gene. The CDR3 is made up of 13 amino acids. Trimming pared 3 bases from V and 7 bases from J, leaving 10 bases between. CDR1 and CDR2 from the germline V gene are KGHSH and LQKENI. The CDR3 region has the DNA TGTGCCAGCTCACCCACGGTCAACCAGCCCCAGCATTTT. This encodes CASSPTVNQPQHF.